Each of the 18 T cell receptor beta chains below was sequenced from the same sample in a study of cytomegalovirus exposure and HLA in healthy donors. Sequencing used immunoSEQ multiplex PCR; TCRdb keeps in-frame clones, though not all of them. This table holds more than 60,000 clones, approximately 96% found once. The specimen was PBMCs. These receptors were collected from a woman in her late teens or twenties in good health and CMV-seropositive.

This chain joins TRBV7-9 and TRBJ2-3, with D possibly matching TRBD2 (6 bases). Trimming pared 0 bases from V and 5 bases from J, leaving 12 bases between. CDR3 size: 15 residues. Germline CDR1 reads SEHNR; CDR2 reads FQNEAQ (reference sequence). CDR3 bases: TGTGCCAGCAGCTTAGCGGCGGGGAGGAAAGATACGCAGTATTTT. This encodes CASSLAAGRKDTQYF.

The chain combines TRBV5-1 with TRBJ2-1, with no clear D. The CDR3 loop spans 13 amino acids. Per the germline V gene, CDR1 is SGHRS and CDR2 is YFSETQ. Trimming removed 5 bases at V and 1 base at J, with 7 bases between. In nucleotides, the CDR3 is TGCGCCAGCAGGCCGGAGTCCTACAATGAGCAGTTCTTC. It encodes CASRPESYNEQFF.

The rearrangement joins TRBV28 to TRBJ2-7; 10 nucleotides line up with TRBD2. With V trimmed by 6 bases and J by 1 base, 6 bases remained unmatched. Germline V gene data show CDR1 as MDHEN and CDR2 as SYDVKM. The CDR3 is 15 residues long. The CDR3: CASRKLAGRSYEQYF. CDR3 coding DNA: TGTGCCAGCAGGAAACTAGCGGGAAGGTCCTACGAGCAGTACTTC.

The chain joins TRBV2 to TRBJ2-1, with a weak D call TRBD1 (6 bases). Trimming pared 6 bases from V and 7 bases from J, leaving 10 bases between. The CDR3 extends over 12 amino acids. Germline V gene data show CDR1 as SNHLY and CDR2 as FYNNEI. CDR3 DNA: TGTGCCAGCAGCCCTACAGGGAATGAGCAGTTCTTC. The encoded protein is CASSPTGNEQFF.

The V gene is TRBV6-5, the J gene TRBJ2-4, with 8 bases lining up with TRBD1. From germline, CDR1 is MNHEY and CDR2 SVGAGI. With 5 bases clipped from V and 9 bases from J, the junction kept 9 bases outside the gene matches. The CDR3 is made up of 14 amino acids. The CDR3 region has the DNA TGTGCCAGCAGTCAAAGACAGGGGTGGGCCATTCAGTACTTC. As protein: CASSQRQGWAIQYF.

The rearrangement links TRBV10-3 to TRBJ2-1; 10 nucleotides line up with TRBD1. Trimming took 6 bases from V and 0 from J; bases not matched to a gene: 2. Germline lookup yields CDR1 ENHRY and CDR2 SYGVKD. This CDR3 spans 15 amino acids. The CDR3 bases are TGTGCCATCAGGGGACAGGGGAGCTCCTACAATGAGCAGTTCTTC. This sequence encodes CAIRGQGSSYNEQFF.

This clone occurred once. The rearrangement joins TRBV20-1 to TRBJ1-1, with a possible D match to TRBD1 (5 bases). Deletions cut 1 base from V and 10 bases from J, with 10 bases between. The CDR3 contains 11 residues. Germline V CDR1 and CDR2: DFQATT, SNEGSKA (reference sequence). The CDR3 bases are TGCAGTGCTAGAGGGGGCTTTGGAGCTTTCTTT. Amino acid sequence: CSARGGFGAFF.

The chain uses TRBV10-3 and TRBJ2-1; tentative D call: TRBD2 (5 bases). V shed 6 bases and J shed 6 bases, with 15 bases lying between them. The CDR3 has 14 amino acids. Per germline, CDR1 ENHRY and CDR2 SYGVKD. CDR3 amino acids: CAIRDSFGGNEQFF. CDR3 in DNA: TGTGCCATCAGGGACTCCTTCGGCGGCAATGAGCAGTTCTTC.

This chain joins TRBV11-3 and TRBJ2-1; 12 positions match TRBD2. CDR3 length equals 17 residues. With 0 bases clipped from V and 6 bases from J, the junction kept 6 bases outside the gene matches. Germline-derived CDR1 and CDR2 are SGHNT and YENEEA. The CDR3 coding sequence is TGTGCCAGCAGCTTAGATCTAGCGGGAGGGCTCCGCAATGAGCAGTTCTTC. Amino acid sequence: CASSLDLAGGLRNEQFF.

CDR3 in amino acids: CASSLGTAGGETQYF. DNA for the CDR3: TGTGCCAGCAGCTTAGGGACTGCGGGGGGGGAGACCCAGTACTTC. This sequence joins TRBV7-9 and TRBJ2-5, with 9 bases matching TRBD2. There are 15 residues in the CDR3. The V and J ends lost 1 base and 5 bases, in that order; junction bases with no gene match: 5. Germline V lookup: CDR1 SEHNR, CDR2 FQNEAQ (reference sequence).

CDR3 amino acids: CATALSGASNQPQHF. The CDR3 DNA sequence: TGTGCCACCGCACTATCAGGGGCTAGCAATCAGCCCCAGCATTTT. The chain is built from TRBV27 and TRBJ1-5; tentative D call: TRBD1 (6 bases). V was cut by 10 bases and J by 0 bases, with 16 bases left in between. CDR1 and CDR2 (germline): MNHEY, SMNVEV (reference sequence). The CDR3 consists of 15 residues.

V gene TRBV7-9 combines with J gene TRBJ1-4; D unresolved. The CDR3 covers 14 residues. Germline V gene sequence: CDR1 SEHNR, CDR2 FQNEAQ (reference sequence). The germline V and J ends were trimmed by 5 bases and 4 bases, with 11 bases remaining between them. CDR3 DNA: TGTGCCAGCAGCGCCCCGGGGTTTAATGAAAAACTGTTTTTT. This encodes CASSAPGFNEKLFF.

The rearrangement uses TRBV30 and TRBJ1-2; TRBD1 is a possible D gene (5 bases). Trimming left V 1 base short and J 2 bases short, with 11 bases between. This CDR3 spans 14 amino acids. Looked up from germline, CDR1 is GTSNPN and CDR2 is SVGIG (reference sequence). The CDR3 sequence: CAWSGGRVNYGYTF. The CDR3 DNA sequence: TGTGCCTGGAGTGGGGGCAGGGTAAACTATGGCTACACCTTC.

This clone is a singleton in its sample. The chain couples TRBV5-6 to TRBJ1-2; TRBD1 might be the D (6 bases). The CDR3 totals 14 residues. Germline values: CDR1 SGHDT, CDR2 YYEEEE. V lost 4 bases, J lost 7 bases, and 17 bases lay in between. The CDR3 region has the DNA TGTGCCAGCAGCCCAGGGGCAGGGCTTGTTGGCTACACCTTC. Encoded protein: CASSPGAGLVGYTF.

V is TRBV2 and J is TRBJ1-1; 8 bases fit TRBD1. Trimming at V came to 4 bases and at J to 6 bases, leaving 4 bases not matched to a gene. Germline assignment: CDR1 SNHLY and CDR2 FYNNEI. This CDR3 is built from 13 residues. CDR3 DNA sequence: TGTGCCAGCAGTGGACAGGGGAGGCCTGAAGCTTTCTTT. It codes for CASSGQGRPEAFF.

The V and J genes are TRBV7-8 and TRBJ2-7, with 12 bases matching TRBD2. The CDR3 length is 16 residues. The ends lost 4 bases at V and 0 bases at J; junction bases unmatched: 4. The V gene's germline CDR1 is SGHVS and CDR2 FQNEAQ. The CDR3 DNA reads TGTGCCAGCAGCTACACTAGCGGGGGGAGCTCCTACGAGCAGTACTTC. Its protein is CASSYTSGGSSYEQYF. Together with reference TRBV7-8 and TRBJ2-7, the CDR3 gives the full variable domain: GAGVSQSPRYKVAKRGQDVALRCDPISGHVSLFWYQQALGQGPEFLTYFQNEAQLDKSGLPSDRFFAERPEGSVSTLKIQRTQQEDSAVYLCASSYTSGGSSYEQYFGPGTRLTVT.

V gene TRBV5-1 combines with J gene TRBJ2-7, with 11 bases lining up with TRBD1. CDR3 size: 14 residues. Germline assignment: CDR1 SGHRS and CDR2 YFSETQ. V lost 4 bases to trimming and J lost 3 bases; unmatched junction nucleotides: 3. The CDR3 region has the DNA TGCGCCAGCAGCCCGGGACAGGGGGTCTACGAGCAGTACTTC. It codes for CASSPGQGVYEQYF.

In regard to this clone: The same CDR3 can be traced to other DNA sequences in this sample. The rearrangement links TRBV27 to TRBJ2-1; 10 positions agree with TRBD1. There are 16 residues in the CDR3. With V trimmed by 3 bases and J by 9 bases, 11 bases remained unmatched. CDR1 MNHEY and CDR2 SMNVEV come from the germline V gene (reference sequence). As DNA, the CDR3 is TGTGCCAGCAGTTTCCAGACAGGGGGCGCGTCCAGTGAGCAGTTCTTC. This gives the protein CASSFQTGGASSEQFF.